Shown below are 25 T cell receptor beta chains from a single sample sequenced in a study of beta chain features in type 1 diabetes. As every portion of the isolated RNA was reverse transcribed, the sequencing read expressed TCRB transcripts. The assay was immunoSEQ multiplex PCR, and TCRdb's table has in-frame clones only and misses some. The profile shows a few hundred thousand clones, over 8.5% of them singletons. Study conclusions and caveats: Among patients with Type 1 diabetes, TCRB CDR3s were moderately but significantly shorter in every one of the four CD4+ subsets.

What these receptors recognize is not known. What was sequenced was central memory CD4+ T cells from blood. All receptors come from a man in his thirties or forties with type 1 diabetes.

In its sample, this clone was seen a few times. CDR3 region: CASSIYPGGGGYEQYF. In DNA, the CDR3 is TGTGCCAGCAGTATATACCCCGGAGGGGGTGGCTACGAGCAGTACTTC. The chain has TRBV27 and TRBJ2-7, with D perhaps matching TRBD1 or TRBD2 (6 bases each). CDR1 MNHEY and CDR2 SMNVEV come from the germline V gene (reference sequence). The CDR3 has 16 amino acids. Trimming shortened V by 5 bases and J by 3 bases, and 20 bases separated the two germline ends.

This clone has more than one count but fewer than ten. The chain is built from TRBV6-5 and TRBJ2-1, with D hard to call. Trimming pared 2 bases from V and 6 bases from J, leaving 5 bases between. The CDR3 loop spans 12 amino acids. Germline assignment: CDR1 MNHEY and CDR2 SVGAGI. The CDR3 sequence is CASSYVANEQFF. DNA of the CDR3: TGTGCCAGCAGTTACGTGGCCAATGAGCAGTTCTTC.

The chain joins TRBV27 to TRBJ1-5, with D perhaps TRBD1 (5 bases). This CDR3 region has 14 residues. Germline V gene data show CDR1 as MNHEY and CDR2 as SMNVEV (reference sequence). V was clipped by 5 bases and J by 6 bases, with 14 bases between them. DNA for the CDR3: TGTGCCAGCAGTACCGCAGGGAGAGGTCAGCCCCAGCATTTT. Translated, it gives CASSTAGRGQPQHF.

This sequence joins TRBV6-5 and TRBJ1-1; tentatively, D is TRBD1 (6 bases). CDR3 length: 13 amino acids. The germline V gene has CDR1 MNHEY and CDR2 SVGAGI. Trimming left V 2 bases short and J 11 bases short, with 15 bases between. The CDR3 bases are TGTGCCAGCAGTTACATTGGGGGCGCCCCGGCTTTCTTT. It translates to CASSYIGGAPAFF.

This clone has a count of ten or more. This chain uses TRBV29-1 with TRBJ1-4, with D perhaps matching TRBD1 (6 bases). The CDR3 sequence is 13 residues long. Germline V lookup: CDR1 SQVTM, CDR2 ANQGSEA. Trimming took 5 bases from V and 3 from J, leaving 10 bases between them. CDR3 sequence (DNA): TGCAGCGTTAGGGGGGTGTCTAATGAAAAACTGTTTTTT. It codes for CSVRGVSNEKLFF.

CDR3 DNA: TGCGCCAGCAGCCAAGAATTTCGACTAGAAAATACGCAGTATTTT. It yields the protein CASSQEFRLENTQYF. The J gene is TRBJ2-3, the V gene TRBV4-3; possibly TRBD2 for D (6 bases). The V gene's germline CDR1 is LGHNA and CDR2 YSLEER. The CDR3 loop spans 15 amino acids. V lost 0 bases and J lost 7, with 14 bases in between.

The rearrangement joins TRBV7-8 to TRBJ2-1; tentatively, D is TRBD1 (6 bases). The CDR3 is made up of 11 amino acids. The germline V and J ends were trimmed by 5 bases and 9 bases, with 8 bases remaining between them. Germline loops: CDR1 SGHVS, CDR2 FQNEAQ. DNA for the CDR3: TGTGCCAGCAGCCCAGGGGTTGAGCAGTTCTTC. It translates to CASSPGVEQFF.

Relative to its sample, this clone is medium-sized. Other nucleotide sequences in the sample specify the same CDR3. The chain joins TRBV29-1 to TRBJ2-5, with 7 bases aligning to TRBD2. The CDR3 has 12 residues. Trimming took 6 bases from V and 5 from J; bases not matched to a gene: 6. Germline-derived CDR1 and CDR2 are SQVTM and ANQGSEA. The CDR3: CSVRLAGETQYF. The CDR3 DNA reads as TGCAGCGTCCGACTAGCCGGGGAGACCCAGTACTTC.

This clone appeared a few times. The chain joins TRBV5-1 to TRBJ2-3; D is undetermined. V shed 7 bases and J shed 2 bases, with 11 bases lying between them. CDR1 is SGHRS and CDR2 is YFSETQ in the germline V gene. The CDR3 is made up of 13 amino acids. CDR3 protein: CASRPPATDTQYF. CDR3 sequence (DNA): TGCGCCAGCCGACCCCCCGCCACAGATACGCAGTATTTT.

This chain uses TRBV28 with TRBJ1-2; no definite D call. This CDR3 contains 17 residues. Between the trimmed V and J ends, which lost 4 bases and 8 bases, there was a span of 26 bases. The germline gives CDR1 MDHEN, CDR2 SYDVKM. The CDR3 DNA follows: TGTGCCAGCAGTTCACCAGCGCCGAGTCTCGTACCTAGCGGCTACACCTTC. It yields the protein CASSSPAPSLVPSGYTF.

The table lists this clone with a few counts. The chain joins TRBV6-5 to TRBJ1-5; D not resolved. The CDR3 spans 11 residues. Trimming shortened V by 5 bases and J by 8 bases, and 7 bases separated the two germline ends. Germline V CDR1 and CDR2: MNHEY, SVGAGI. The DNA for the CDR3 is TGTGCCAGCAGTGCGAGGGAGCCCCAGCATTTT. It is translated as CASSAREPQHF.

The chain combines TRBV10-3 with TRBJ1-4, with D possibly being TRBD1 (6 bases). Germline V gene sequence: CDR1 ENHRY, CDR2 SYGVKD. This CDR3 is 20 amino acids long. Trimming left V 4 bases short and J 2 bases short, with 26 bases between. The CDR3 coding sequence is TGTGCCATCAGTGTTCTTTTGGTAGGGCAGGGGAGTAGCACTAATGAAAAACTGTTTTTT. Its protein product is CAISVLLVGQGSSTNEKLFF.

This clone was observed a handful of times. The V gene is TRBV29-1, the J gene TRBJ2-5; D possibly corresponds to TRBD1 (5 bases). The CDR3 contains 12 residues. Germline V gives CDR1 SQVTM, CDR2 ANQGSEA. The V gene lost 4 bases and the J gene lost 1 base, with 7 bases spanning the gap. The CDR3 DNA is TGCAGCGTTGGGGGCACCCAAGAGACCCAGTACTTC. Protein product: CSVGGTQETQYF.

The chain employs TRBV27 and TRBJ2-2; 8 nucleotides match TRBD2. This CDR3 has 16 amino acids. The V segment lost 4 bases and the J segment 0 bases; nucleotides outside the gene matches: 4. Germline V gene sequence: CDR1 MNHEY, CDR2 SMNVEV (reference sequence). The CDR3 here is CASSSALAANTGELFF. The DNA for the CDR3 is TGTGCCAGCAGTTCTGCACTAGCGGCGAACACCGGGGAGCTGTTTTTT.

This clone appeared a few times. The V call is TRBV27, the J call TRBJ2-7; a weak D match, TRBD1 (6 bases). CDR3 length equals 14 residues. Germline-derived CDR1 and CDR2 are MNHEY and SMNVEV (reference sequence). V was shortened by 6 bases and J by 2 bases, with 14 bases between the two germline ends. The CDR3 DNA reads TGTGCCAGCAGCTCAGTGGGGGCTACCTACGAGCAGTACTTC. This translates into CASSSVGATYEQYF.

The genes are TRBV6-5 and TRBJ1-4, with a weak D call TRBD1 (5 bases). CDR3 length: 15 residues. Trimming removed 6 bases from V and 2 bases from J, with 13 bases in between. Germline CDR1 MNHEY, CDR2 SVGAGI. CDR3 amino acids: CASRQFGTTNEKLFF. The CDR3 region has the DNA TGTGCCAGCAGACAATTCGGGACCACTAATGAAAAACTGTTTTTT.

V gene TRBV6-1 combines with J gene TRBJ2-5; D call uncertain. The germline gives CDR1 MNHNS, CDR2 SASEGT. This CDR3 has 12 residues. Trimming left V 7 bases short and J 4 bases short, with 10 bases between. CDR3 DNA sequence: TGTGCCAGCAACCCGCAAATAGAGACCCAGTACTTC. As protein: CASNPQIETQYF.

The V and J genes are TRBV7-9 and TRBJ2-1; no definite D call. Between the trimmed V and J ends, which lost 5 bases and 15 bases, there was a span of 17 bases. The CDR3 is 12 residues long. Germline lookup yields CDR1 SEHNR and CDR2 FQNEAQ (reference sequence). The CDR3: CASSLDAAGRFF. The CDR3 DNA reads TGTGCCAGCAGCCTTGATGCAGCCGGCAGGTTCTTC. Supplemented by reference TRBV7-9 and TRBJ2-1, the full variable domain reads DTGVSQNPRHKITKRGQNVTFRCDPISEHNRLYWYRQTLGQGPEFLTYFQNEAQLEKSRLLSDRFSAERPKGSFSTLEIQRTEQGDSAMYLCASSLDAAGRFFGPGTRLTVL.

This clone turned up a few times. The chain recombines TRBV19 with TRBJ1-5, with D uncertain. This CDR3 region has 14 residues. Germline lookup yields CDR1 LNHDA and CDR2 SQIVND (reference sequence). Between the trimmed V and J ends, which lost 6 bases and 0 bases, there was a span of 9 bases. The CDR3 spells CASRAGYSNQPQHF. The CDR3, as DNA: TGTGCCAGTAGGGCAGGTTATAGCAATCAGCCCCAGCATTTT.

This clone was seen a few times. V gene TRBV14 combines with J gene TRBJ1-2; no clear D. Trimming took off 4 bases at V and 8 bases at J, with 11 bases between the two ends. The CDR3 has 12 amino acids. CDR1 is SGHDN and CDR2 is FVKESK in the germline V gene. The CDR3 nucleotides are TGTGCCAGCAGCCCCCCTGATATGGGCTACACCTTC. This gives the protein CASSPPDMGYTF. Full variable domain (outside the CDR3, taken from reference TRBV14 and TRBJ1-2): EAGVTQFPSHSVIEKGQTVTLRCDPISGHDNLYWYRRVMGKEIKFLLHFVKESKQDESGMPNNRFLAERTGGTYSTLKVQPAELEDSGVYFCASSPPDMGYTFGSGTRLTVV.

This clone showed up just a few times. The rearrangement links TRBV4-3 to TRBJ1-5, with D possibly TRBD1 on 5 matching bases. Germline assignment: CDR1 LGHNA and CDR2 YSLEER. This CDR3 spans 15 amino acids. With 1 base removed from V and 5 bases from J, the gap between germline ends came to 12 bases. In nucleotides, the CDR3 is TGCGCCAGCAGCCAAGCTTATCAGGGTCATCAGCCCCAGCATTTT. This codes for CASSQAYQGHQPQHF.

The genes are TRBV4-3 and TRBJ2-3; the match to TRBD2 covers 7 bases. Losses at the gene ends were 5 bases for V and 6 bases for J; bases not matched to a gene: 14. The CDR3 sequence is 16 residues long. Germline CDR1 is LGHNA and CDR2 is YSLEER. CDR3 DNA sequence: TGCGCCAGCAGCTCCAGGGCCACCTCAGCGGGGGATACGCAGTATTTT. This codes for CASSSRATSAGDTQYF.

This chain connects TRBV7-2 to TRBJ1-3; 7 bases map to TRBD1. CDR1 and CDR2 from the germline V gene are SGHTA and FQGNSA. V dropped 4 bases and J dropped 2; count of bases not matched to a gene: 8. The CDR3 runs 16 residues. This chain's CDR3 is CASSSLGQGAGNTIYF. The DNA for the CDR3 is TGTGCCAGCAGCTCCCTGGGGCAGGGGGCTGGAAACACCATATATTTT. Full variable domain (outside the CDR3, taken from reference TRBV7-2 and TRBJ1-3): GAGVSQSPSNKVTEKGKDVELRCDPISGHTALYWYRQSLGQGLEFLIYFQGNSAPDKSGLPSDRFSAERTGGSVSTLTIQRTQQEDSAVYLCASSSLGQGAGNTIYFGEGSWLTVV.

For this clone: A far larger clone lies a single base away; this is likely a read error. The rearrangement uses TRBV14 and TRBJ2-5; no reliable D call. The CDR3 is 15 amino acids. From germline, CDR1 is SGHDN and CDR2 FVKESK. Here the CDR3 reads CASSQITQPTYEQHF. The CDR3 nucleotides read TGTGCCAGCAGCCAAATAACTCAGCCGACCTACGAGCAGCACTTC.

This clone has a count of ten or more. J is TRBJ2-1 and V is TRBV15, with 7 bases aligning to TRBD2. V lost 0 bases, J lost 14 bases, and 4 bases stayed unmatched. CDR3 size: 12 residues. CDR1 is LNHNV and CDR2 is YYDKDF in the germline V gene (reference sequence). The chain's CDR3 is CATSRDRGDEFF. The CDR3 DNA sequence: TGTGCCACCAGCAGAGATCGGGGGGATGAGTTCTTC.